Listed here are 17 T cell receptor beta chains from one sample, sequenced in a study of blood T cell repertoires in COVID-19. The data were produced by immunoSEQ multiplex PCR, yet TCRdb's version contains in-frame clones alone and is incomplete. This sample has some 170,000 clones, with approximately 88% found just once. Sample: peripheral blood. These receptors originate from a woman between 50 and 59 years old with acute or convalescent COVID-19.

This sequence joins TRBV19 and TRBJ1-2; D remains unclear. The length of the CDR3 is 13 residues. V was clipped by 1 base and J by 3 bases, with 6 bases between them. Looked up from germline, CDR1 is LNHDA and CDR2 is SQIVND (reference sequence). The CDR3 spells CASSIGQDYGYTF. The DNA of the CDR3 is TGTGCCAGTAGTATAGGTCAGGACTATGGCTACACCTTC.

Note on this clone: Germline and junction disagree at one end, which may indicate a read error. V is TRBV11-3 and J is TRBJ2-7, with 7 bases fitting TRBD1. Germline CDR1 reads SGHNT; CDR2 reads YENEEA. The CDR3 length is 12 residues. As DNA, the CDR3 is TGTGCCAGCAGCCGAGAGATGGGGACAGTTTTTTTC. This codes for CASSREMGTVFF.

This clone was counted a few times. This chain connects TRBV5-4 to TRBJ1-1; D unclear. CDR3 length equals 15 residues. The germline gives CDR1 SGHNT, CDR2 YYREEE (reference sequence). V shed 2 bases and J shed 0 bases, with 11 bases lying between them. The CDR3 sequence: CASSFPGRLNTEAFF. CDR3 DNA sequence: TGTGCCAGCAGCTTCCCGGGGAGACTGAACACTGAAGCTTTCTTT.

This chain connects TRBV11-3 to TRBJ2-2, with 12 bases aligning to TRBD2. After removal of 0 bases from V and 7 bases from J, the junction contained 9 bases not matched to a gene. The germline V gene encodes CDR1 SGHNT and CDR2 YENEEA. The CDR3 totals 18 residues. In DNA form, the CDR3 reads TGTGCCAGCAGCTTAGATCTCGGACTAGCGGGGAGGAGCGGGGAGCTGTTTTTT. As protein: CASSLDLGLAGRSGELFF.

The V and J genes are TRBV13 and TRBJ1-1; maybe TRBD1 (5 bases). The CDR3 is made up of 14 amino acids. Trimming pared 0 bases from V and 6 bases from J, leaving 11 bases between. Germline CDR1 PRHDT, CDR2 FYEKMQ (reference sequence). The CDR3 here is CASSLGRGLSEAFF. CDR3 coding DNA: TGTGCCAGCAGCTTAGGGCGGGGCTTGTCTGAAGCTTTCTTT.

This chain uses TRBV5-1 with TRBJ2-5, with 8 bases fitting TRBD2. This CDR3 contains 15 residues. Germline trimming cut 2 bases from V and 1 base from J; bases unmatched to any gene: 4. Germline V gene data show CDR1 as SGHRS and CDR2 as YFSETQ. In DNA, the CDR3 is TGCGCCAGCAGCTTAGCGGGAGAGTCCCAAGAGACCCAGTACTTC. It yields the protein CASSLAGESQETQYF.

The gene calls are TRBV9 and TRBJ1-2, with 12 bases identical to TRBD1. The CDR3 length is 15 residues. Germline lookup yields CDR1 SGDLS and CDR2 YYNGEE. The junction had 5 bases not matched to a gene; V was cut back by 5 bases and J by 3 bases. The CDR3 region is CASRGTGGGYYGYTF. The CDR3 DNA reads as TGTGCCAGCAGGGGGACAGGGGGCGGCTACTATGGCTACACCTTC. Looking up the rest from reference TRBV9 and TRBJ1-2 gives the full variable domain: DSGVTQTPKHLITATGQRVTLRCSPRSGDLSVYWYQQSLDQGLQFLIQYYNGEERAKGNILERFSAQQFPDLHSELNLSSLELGDSALYFCASRGTGGGYYGYTFGSGTRLTVV.

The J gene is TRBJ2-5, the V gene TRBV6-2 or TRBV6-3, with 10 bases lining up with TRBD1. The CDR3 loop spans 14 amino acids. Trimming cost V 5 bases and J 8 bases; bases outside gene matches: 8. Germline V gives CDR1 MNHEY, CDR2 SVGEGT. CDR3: CASSRGQGTLTQYF. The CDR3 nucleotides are TGTGCCAGCAGTAGGGGACAGGGGACTCTTACCCAGTACTTC.

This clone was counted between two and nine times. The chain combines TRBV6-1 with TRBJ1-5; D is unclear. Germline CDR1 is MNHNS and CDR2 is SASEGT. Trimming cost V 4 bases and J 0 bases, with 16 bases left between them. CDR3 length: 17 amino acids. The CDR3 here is CASSGGGGFYSNQPQHF. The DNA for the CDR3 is TGTGCCAGCAGTGGAGGCGGTGGATTTTATAGCAATCAGCCCCAGCATTTT.

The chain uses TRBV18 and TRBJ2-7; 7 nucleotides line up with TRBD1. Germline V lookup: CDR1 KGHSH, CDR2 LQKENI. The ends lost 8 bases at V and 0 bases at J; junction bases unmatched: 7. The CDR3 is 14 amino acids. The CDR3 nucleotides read TGTGCCAGCGCTTGGGACAGTTACTCCTACGAGCAGTACTTC. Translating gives CASAWDSYSYEQYF. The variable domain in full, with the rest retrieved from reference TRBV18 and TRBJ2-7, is NAGVMQNPRHLVRRRGQEARLRCSPMKGHSHVYWYRQLPEEGLKFMVYLQKENIIDESGMPKERFSAEFPKEGPSILRIQQVVRGDSAAYFCASAWDSYSYEQYFGPGTRLTVT.

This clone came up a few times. As DNA, the CDR3 is TGCGCCAGCAGCTTGGGGGCAGGCCCTCCAGGAAACACCATATATTTT. It codes for CASSLGAGPPGNTIYF. The J gene is TRBJ1-3, the V gene TRBV5-1, with D hard to call. CDR3 length: 16 amino acids. V shed 0 bases and J shed 4 bases, with 14 bases lying between them. CDR1 is SGHRS and CDR2 is YFSETQ in the germline V gene. The whole variable domain, remainder taken from reference TRBV5-1 and TRBJ1-3, is KAGVTQTPRYLIKTRGQQVTLSCSPISGHRSVSWYQQTPGQGLQFLFEYFSETQRNKGNFPGRFSGRQFSNSRSEMNVSTLELGDSALYLCASSLGAGPPGNTIYFGEGSWLTVV.

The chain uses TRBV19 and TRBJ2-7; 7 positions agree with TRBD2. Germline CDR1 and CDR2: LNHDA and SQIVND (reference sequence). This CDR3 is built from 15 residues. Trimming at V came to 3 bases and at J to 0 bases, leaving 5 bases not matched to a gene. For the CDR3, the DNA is TGTGCCAGTAGTATGGGCGGGGGATTCTCCTACGAGCAGTACTTC. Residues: CASSMGGGFSYEQYF.

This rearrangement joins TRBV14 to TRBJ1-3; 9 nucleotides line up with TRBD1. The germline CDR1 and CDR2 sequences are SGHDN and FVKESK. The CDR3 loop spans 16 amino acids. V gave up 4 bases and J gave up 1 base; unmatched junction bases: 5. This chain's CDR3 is CASSRGQGWSGNTIYF. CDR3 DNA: TGTGCCAGCAGCCGTGGACAGGGGTGGTCTGGAAACACCATATATTTT.

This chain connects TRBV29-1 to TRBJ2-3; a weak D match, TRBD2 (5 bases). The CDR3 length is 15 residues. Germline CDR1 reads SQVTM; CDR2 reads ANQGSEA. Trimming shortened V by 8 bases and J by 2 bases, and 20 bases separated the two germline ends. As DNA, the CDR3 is TGCAGCCCCAGCCCTGTTGGGAGTTACACAGATACGCAGTATTTT. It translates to CSPSPVGSYTDTQYF.

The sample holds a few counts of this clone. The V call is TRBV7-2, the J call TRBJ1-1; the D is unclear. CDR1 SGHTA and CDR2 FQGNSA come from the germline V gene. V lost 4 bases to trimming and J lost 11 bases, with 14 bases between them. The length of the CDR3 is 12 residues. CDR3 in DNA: TGTGCCAGCAGCTCCTTGGGTATGGAGGCTTTCTTT. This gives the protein CASSSLGMEAFF.

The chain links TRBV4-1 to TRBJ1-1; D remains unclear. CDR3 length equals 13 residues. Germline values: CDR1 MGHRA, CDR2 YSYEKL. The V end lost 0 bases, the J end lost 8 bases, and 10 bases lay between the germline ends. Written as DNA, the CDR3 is TGCGCCAGCAGCCAAGATCTAGCCCGGGAAGCTTTCTTT. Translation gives CASSQDLAREAFF.

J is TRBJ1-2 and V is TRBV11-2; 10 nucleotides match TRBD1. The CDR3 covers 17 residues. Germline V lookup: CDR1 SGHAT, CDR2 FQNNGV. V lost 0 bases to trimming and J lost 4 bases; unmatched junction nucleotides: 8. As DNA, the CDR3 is TGTGCCAGCAGCTTAGACCCGACAGGGGGCCTGGCCTATGGCTACACCTTC. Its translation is CASSLDPTGGLAYGYTF.